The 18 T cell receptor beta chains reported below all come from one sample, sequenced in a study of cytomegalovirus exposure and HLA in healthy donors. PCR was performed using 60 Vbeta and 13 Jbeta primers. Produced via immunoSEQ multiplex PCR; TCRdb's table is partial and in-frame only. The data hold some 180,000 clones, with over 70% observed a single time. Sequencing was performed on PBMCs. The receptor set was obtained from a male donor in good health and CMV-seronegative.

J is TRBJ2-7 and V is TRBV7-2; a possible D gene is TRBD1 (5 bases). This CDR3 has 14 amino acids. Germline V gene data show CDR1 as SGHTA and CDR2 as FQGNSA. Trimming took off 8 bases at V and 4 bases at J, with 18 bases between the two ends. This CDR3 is CASRGQSQGYEQYF. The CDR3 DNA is TGTGCCAGCCGTGGCCAAAGTCAGGGATACGAGCAGTACTTC.

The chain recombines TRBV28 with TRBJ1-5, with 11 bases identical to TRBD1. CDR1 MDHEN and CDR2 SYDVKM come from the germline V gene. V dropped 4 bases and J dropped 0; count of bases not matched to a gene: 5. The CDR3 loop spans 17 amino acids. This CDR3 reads CASSSGQGVHSNQPQHF. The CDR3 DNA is TGTGCCAGCAGTTCGGGACAGGGGGTGCATAGCAATCAGCCCCAGCATTTT.

The CDR3 reads CASSAPGRDQPQHF. CDR3 DNA: TGTGCCAGCAGTGCCCCCGGGAGGGATCAGCCCCAGCATTTT. The chain carries TRBV6-6 and TRBJ1-5; D remains unclear. The CDR3 is 14 amino acids. V lost 5 bases and J 5 bases, leaving 13 bases between the germline ends. The V gene's germline CDR1 is MNHNY and CDR2 SVGAGI (reference sequence).

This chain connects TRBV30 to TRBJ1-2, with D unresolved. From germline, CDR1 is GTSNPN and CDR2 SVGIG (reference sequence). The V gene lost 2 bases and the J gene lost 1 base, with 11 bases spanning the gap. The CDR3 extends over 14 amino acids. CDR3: CAWSKEGFNYGYTF. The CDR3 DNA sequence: TGTGCCTGGAGTAAGGAGGGCTTTAACTATGGCTACACCTTC.

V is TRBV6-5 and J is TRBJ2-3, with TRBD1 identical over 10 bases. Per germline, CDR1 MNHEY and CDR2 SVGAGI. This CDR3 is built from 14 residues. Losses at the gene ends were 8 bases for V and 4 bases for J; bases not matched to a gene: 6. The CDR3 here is CASSQGTGADTQYF. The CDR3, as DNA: TGTGCCAGCTCCCAGGGGACAGGGGCAGATACGCAGTATTTT.

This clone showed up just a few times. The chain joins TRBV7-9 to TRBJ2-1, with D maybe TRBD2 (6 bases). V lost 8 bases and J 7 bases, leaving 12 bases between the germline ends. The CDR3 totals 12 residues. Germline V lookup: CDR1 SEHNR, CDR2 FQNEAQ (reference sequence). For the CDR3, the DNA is TGTGCCAGCCTTCGGGACTGGAATGAGCAGTTCTTC. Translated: CASLRDWNEQFF.

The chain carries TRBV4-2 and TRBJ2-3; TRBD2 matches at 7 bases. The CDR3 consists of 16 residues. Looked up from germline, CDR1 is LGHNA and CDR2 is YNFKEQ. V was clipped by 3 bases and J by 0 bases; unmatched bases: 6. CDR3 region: CASSQVAGASTDTQYF. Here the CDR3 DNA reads TGTGCCAGCAGCCAGGTAGCGGGTGCTAGCACAGATACGCAGTATTTT.

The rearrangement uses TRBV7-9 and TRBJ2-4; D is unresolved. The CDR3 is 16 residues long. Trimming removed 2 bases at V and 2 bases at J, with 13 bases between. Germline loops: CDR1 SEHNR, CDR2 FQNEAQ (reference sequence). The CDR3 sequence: CASSLSWRQPKNIQYF. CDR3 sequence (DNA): TGTGCCAGCAGCTTAAGTTGGCGGCAGCCCAAAAACATTCAGTACTTC.

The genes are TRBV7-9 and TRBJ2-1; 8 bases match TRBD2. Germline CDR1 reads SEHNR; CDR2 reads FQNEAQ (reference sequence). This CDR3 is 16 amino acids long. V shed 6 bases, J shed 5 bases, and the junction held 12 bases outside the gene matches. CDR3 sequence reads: CASSGTGLGVHNEQFF. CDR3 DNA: TGTGCCAGCAGTGGAACGGGACTAGGAGTCCACAATGAGCAGTTCTTC.

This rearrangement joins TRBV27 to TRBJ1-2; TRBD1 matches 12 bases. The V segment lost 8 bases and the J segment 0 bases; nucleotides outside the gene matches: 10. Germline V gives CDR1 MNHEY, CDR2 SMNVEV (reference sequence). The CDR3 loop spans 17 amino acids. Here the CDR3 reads CASCPLGTGGSNYGYTF. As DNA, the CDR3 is TGTGCCAGCTGCCCTCTCGGGACAGGGGGCTCTAACTATGGCTACACCTTC.

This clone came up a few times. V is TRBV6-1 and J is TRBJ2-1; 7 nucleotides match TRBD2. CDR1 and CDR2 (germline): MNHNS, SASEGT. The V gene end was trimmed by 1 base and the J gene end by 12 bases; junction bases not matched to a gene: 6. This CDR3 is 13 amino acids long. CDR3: CASSEESGIAQFF. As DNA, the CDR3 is TGTGCCAGCAGTGAAGAGAGCGGGATCGCGCAGTTCTTC.

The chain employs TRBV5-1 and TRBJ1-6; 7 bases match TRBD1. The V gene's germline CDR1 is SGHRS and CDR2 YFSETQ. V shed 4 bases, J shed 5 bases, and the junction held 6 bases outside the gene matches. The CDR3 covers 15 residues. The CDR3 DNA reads TGCGCCAGCAGCCCATGGACAGGCGATAATTCACCCCTCCACTTT. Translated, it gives CASSPWTGDNSPLHF. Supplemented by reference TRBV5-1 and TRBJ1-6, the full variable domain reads KAGVTQTPRYLIKTRGQQVTLSCSPISGHRSVSWYQQTPGQGLQFLFEYFSETQRNKGNFPGRFSGRQFSNSRSEMNVSTLELGDSALYLCASSPWTGDNSPLHFGNGTRLTVT.

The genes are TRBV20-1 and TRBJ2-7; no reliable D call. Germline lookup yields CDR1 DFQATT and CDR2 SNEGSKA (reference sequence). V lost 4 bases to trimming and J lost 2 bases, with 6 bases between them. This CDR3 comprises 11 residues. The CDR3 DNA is TGCAGTGCTATGTCAGCCTACGAGCAGTACTTC. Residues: CSAMSAYEQYF.

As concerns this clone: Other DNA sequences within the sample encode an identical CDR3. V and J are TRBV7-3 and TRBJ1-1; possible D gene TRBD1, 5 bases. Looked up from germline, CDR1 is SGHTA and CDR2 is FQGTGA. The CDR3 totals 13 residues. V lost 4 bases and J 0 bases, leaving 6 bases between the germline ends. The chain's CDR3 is CASSSGMNTEAFF. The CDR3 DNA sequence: TGTGCCAGCAGCTCAGGGATGAACACTGAAGCTTTCTTT.

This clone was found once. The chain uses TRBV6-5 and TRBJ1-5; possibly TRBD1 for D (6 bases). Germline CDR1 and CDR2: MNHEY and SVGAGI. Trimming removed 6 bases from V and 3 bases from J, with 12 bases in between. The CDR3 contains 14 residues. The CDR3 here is CASSRTVDNQPQHF. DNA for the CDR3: TGTGCCAGCAGCCGGACAGTAGACAATCAGCCCCAGCATTTT.

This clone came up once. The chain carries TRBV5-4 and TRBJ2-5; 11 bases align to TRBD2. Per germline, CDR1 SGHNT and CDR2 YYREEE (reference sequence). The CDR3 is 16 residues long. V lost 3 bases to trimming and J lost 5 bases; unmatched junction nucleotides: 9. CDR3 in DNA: TGTGCCAGCAGCTGGGGGGGGACTAGCGGTCGGGAGACCCAGTACTTC. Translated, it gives CASSWGGTSGRETQYF.

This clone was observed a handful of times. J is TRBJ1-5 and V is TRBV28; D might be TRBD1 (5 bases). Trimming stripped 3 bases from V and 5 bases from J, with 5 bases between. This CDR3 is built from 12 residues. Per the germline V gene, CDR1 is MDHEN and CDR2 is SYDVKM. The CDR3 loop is CASSLGHQPQHF. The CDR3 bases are TGTGCCAGCAGTTTGGGGCATCAGCCCCAGCATTTT. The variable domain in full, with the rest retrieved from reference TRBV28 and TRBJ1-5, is DVKVTQSSRYLVKRTGEKVFLECVQDMDHENMFWYRQDPGLGLRLIYFSYDVKMKEKGDIPEGYSVSREKKERFSLILESASTNQTSMYLCASSLGHQPQHFGDGTRLSIL.

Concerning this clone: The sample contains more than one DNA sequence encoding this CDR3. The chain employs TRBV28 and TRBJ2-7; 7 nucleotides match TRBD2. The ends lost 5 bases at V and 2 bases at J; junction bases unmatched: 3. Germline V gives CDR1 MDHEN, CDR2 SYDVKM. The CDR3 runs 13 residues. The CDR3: CASSLGTTYEQYF. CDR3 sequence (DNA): TGTGCCAGCAGTCTCGGGACTACCTACGAGCAGTACTTC.